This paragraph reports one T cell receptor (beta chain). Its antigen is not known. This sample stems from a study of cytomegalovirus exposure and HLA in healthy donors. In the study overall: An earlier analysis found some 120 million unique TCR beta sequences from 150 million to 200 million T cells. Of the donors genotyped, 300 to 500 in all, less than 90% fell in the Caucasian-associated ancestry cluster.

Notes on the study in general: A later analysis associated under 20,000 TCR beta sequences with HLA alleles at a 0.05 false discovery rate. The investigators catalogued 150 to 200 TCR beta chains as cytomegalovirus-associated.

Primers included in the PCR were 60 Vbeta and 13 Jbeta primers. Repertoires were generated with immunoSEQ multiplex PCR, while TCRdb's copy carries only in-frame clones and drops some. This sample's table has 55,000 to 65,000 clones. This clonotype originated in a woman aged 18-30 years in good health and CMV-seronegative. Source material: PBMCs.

This CDR3 is CASSYPGYGYTF. In DNA, the CDR3 is TGTGCCAGCAGCTACCCAGGGTATGGCTACACCTTC. The V and J genes are TRBV5-4 and TRBJ1-2; a weak D match, TRBD1 (5 bases). This CDR3 spans 12 amino acids. CDR1 and CDR2 from the germline V gene are SGHNT and YYREEE (reference sequence). Trimming cost V 3 bases and J 5 bases, with 8 bases left between them.